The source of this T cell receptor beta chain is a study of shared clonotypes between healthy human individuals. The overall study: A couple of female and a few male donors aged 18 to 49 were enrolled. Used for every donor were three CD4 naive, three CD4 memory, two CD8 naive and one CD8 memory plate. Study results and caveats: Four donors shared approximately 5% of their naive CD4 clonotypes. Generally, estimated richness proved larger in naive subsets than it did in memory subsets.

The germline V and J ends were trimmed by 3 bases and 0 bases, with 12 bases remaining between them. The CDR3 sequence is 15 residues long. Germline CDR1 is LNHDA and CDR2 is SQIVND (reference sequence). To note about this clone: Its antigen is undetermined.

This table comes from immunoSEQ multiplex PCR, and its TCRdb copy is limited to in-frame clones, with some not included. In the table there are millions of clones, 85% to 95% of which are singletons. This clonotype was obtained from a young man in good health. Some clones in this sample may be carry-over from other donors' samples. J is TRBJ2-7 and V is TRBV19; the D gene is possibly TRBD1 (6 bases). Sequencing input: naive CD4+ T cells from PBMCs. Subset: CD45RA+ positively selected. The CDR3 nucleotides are TGTGCCAGTAGTATTAATACAGGGAGCTCCTACGAGCAGTACTTC. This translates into CASSINTGSSYEQYF.